This TCR beta chain was obtained from a study of T cells in Graves' hyperthyroidism and ophthalmopathy. Study summary: Peripheral blood was obtained at initial diagnosis, preceding any treatment.

This clonotype came up a few times. Its antigen remains unidentified. Patients having uncontrolled infection, another autoimmune disease, pregnancy or lactation were not included. Diagnoses were made from clinical symptoms, serum measures (thyroxine and TRAb), thyroid ultrasound and orbital computed tomography. RNA transcripts were the template for amplifying TCR beta CDR3 regions. During a first-round RT-PCR of the TCR CDR3, the HTBI primer set was used. TCRdb re-called the multiplex PCR reads with MiXCR, one entry per CDR3 protein. This sample has 150,000 or so distinct CDR3 sequences, with approximately 20% found just once. V gave up 2 bases and J gave up 4 bases; unmatched junction bases: 4. Germline lookup yields CDR1 SGHAT and CDR2 FQNNGV. The CDR3 runs 15 residues. General study findings and limits: A median roughly 6.6 months before onset, the model predicted ophthalmopathy.

The chain joins TRBV11-2 to TRBJ2-3, with 9 bases aligning to TRBD1. The clonotype comes from a woman between 45 and 65 years old with Graves' hyperthyroidism that later progressed to Graves' ophthalmopathy. Material: blood. CDR3 sequence (DNA): TGTGCCAGCAGCTTATGGGACAGGGAGTCAGATACGCAGTATTTT. Translated: CASSLWDRESDTQYF.